This TCR beta chain was recorded in a study of blood T cell repertoires in COVID-19. Sequenced by immunoSEQ multiplex PCR; TCRdb stores in-frame clones only, minus some. The sample yields around 260,000 clones, approximately 90% seen once. Germline CDR1 SGHRS, CDR2 YFSETQ. V lost 4 bases and J lost 4, with 14 bases in between. The CDR3 runs 14 residues. The sequence came from a woman aged 25-40 years with COVID-19, enrolled during active disease. The sample comprised peripheral blood. This rearrangement joins TRBV5-1 to TRBJ1-2; no firm D call. The CDR3 coding sequence is TGCGCCAGCAGCCCGGTCGACAACGTCTATGGCTACACCTTC. It codes for CASSPVDNVYGYTF.